This T cell receptor (beta chain) emerged from a study of T cells after yellow fever vaccination. Study in general: For low cell numbers, libraries were made with SMART-Seq v4 Ultra Low Input. Findings and limits, study-wide: Clonotype sharing between CD4 and CD8 compartments was small.

Germline V CDR1 and CDR2: LGHNA, YNFKEQ. V was pared by 4 bases and J by 0 bases, with 23 bases between. The length of the CDR3 is 19 residues. 5'RACE template switching generated TCR cDNA, adding a universal primer site and UMIs. One entry per CDR3 protein, called by TCRdb with MiXCR from the 5' RACE reads. The top ten hold approximately 30% of the sample, which has approximately 70,000 distinct CDR3 sequences, more than 5.5% seen once. This clonotype came up many times. The antigen is not known. This chain joins TRBV4-2 and TRBJ2-3; D is undetermined. The sequenced sample was CD8+ T cells sorted from PBMCs, obtained around 10 days after the first yellow fever vaccination. The sequence was collected from a man between 18 and 35 years old who received the YFV17D yellow fever vaccine. CDR3 DNA sequence: TGTGCCAGCAGCCGACCCCCCCGCGGACCAGAGGTGAGCACAGATACGCAGTATTTT. Its translation is CASSRPPRGPEVSTDTQYF.